This is a list of T cell receptor beta chains from one sample in a study of OX40 agonist ivuxolimab in advanced cancers. The assay was immunoSEQ multiplex PCR, and TCRdb's table has in-frame clones only and misses some. Altogether 55,000 to 90,000 clones are present, roughly 80% being singletons, with the ten largest covering approximately 1.1%. Source: CD4+ or CD8+ T cells sorted from blood, taken in a trial of the OX40 agonist ivuxolimab. These receptors were collected from an adult with an advanced solid tumor such as melanoma, head and neck, liver or kidney cancer. Both conserved end residues are part of each CDR3. The D gene is left open where the match is weak. Clone size is stated in some rows and not others, as once, few, many or a class when expanded.

NA,TRBJ1-5,TRBV6-6,NA,TGTGCCAGCAGTCTTCGACGGGACAATCAGCCCCAGCATTTT,CASSLRRDNQPQHF
NA,TRBJ1-2,TRBV14,NA,TGTGCCAGCAGCCAAGCTGGGGTGATCTATGGCTACACCTTC,CASSQAGVIYGYTF
TRBD2,TRBJ2-5,TRBV10-1,few,TGCGCCAGCAGTGAGACTAGCGGGACCAGCGAACAAGAGACCCAGTACTTC,CASSETSGTSEQETQYF
TRBD2,TRBJ2-4,TRBV25-1,NA,TGTGCCAGCAGTAAATTTAGCGGGGGGGCTCAGTACTTC,CASSKFSGGAQYF
NA,TRBJ1-2,TRBV6-6,NA,TGTGCCAGCAGTTACAGCAGGGCCACCTATGGCTACACCTTC,CASSYSRATYGYTF
TRBD1,TRBJ2-1,TRBV28,few,TGTGCCAGCAGAGGACAGGGAGTCGGCAATGAGCAGTTCTTC,CASRGQGVGNEQFF
NA,TRBJ2-3,TRBV6-5,few,TGTGCCAGCAGCCGCTCGGACACATATACGCAGTATTTT,CASSRSDTYTQYF
TRBD1,TRBJ2-5,TRBV19,NA,TGTGCCAGTAGTATTACAGGGGCCTTAAGCCAAGAGACCCAGTACTTC,CASSITGALSQETQYF
NA,TRBJ1-1,TRBV30,few,TGTGCCTGGAGTCACTCAGAGGGGGGGAAAACTGAAGCTTTCTTT,CAWSHSEGGKTEAFF
TRBD2,TRBJ2-1,TRBV5-1,NA,TGCGCCAGCAGCCACGGACTAGCGGGGGGGCACGGAGGTGAGCAGTTCTTC,CASSHGLAGGHGGEQFF
NA,TRBJ1-4,TRBV5-6,once,TGTGCCAGCAGCCGGAGGACACAGGGAGATGAAAAACTGTTTTTT,CASSRRTQGDEKLFF
NA,TRBJ1-2,TRBV19,NA,TGTGCCACCTCCACCCCTTACTATGGCTACACCTTC,CATSTPYYGYTF
TRBD1,TRBJ1-2,TRBV4-1,medium-sized,TGCGCCAGCAGCCAAGGACCCGGGACAGGCCCAGGCAGCTACACCTTC,CASSQGPGTGPGSYTF
NA,TRBJ2-3,TRBV6-5,few,TGTGCCAGCAGTTACTCGGAGTTCACAGATACGCAGTATTTT,CASSYSEFTDTQYF
TRBD1,TRBJ1-1,TRBV5-1,NA,TGCGCCAGCAGCTCACAGGGGACCTCGATCGAGGCTTTCTTT,CASSSQGTSIEAFF
NA,TRBJ1-2,TRBV2,NA,TGTGCCGGACGGGCCGCTACCTATGGCTACACCTTC,CAGRAATYGYTF
NA,TRBJ2-1,TRBV9,NA,TGTGCCAGCAGGGGGGGCGCGTGGAATGAGCAGTTCTTC,CASRGGAWNEQFF